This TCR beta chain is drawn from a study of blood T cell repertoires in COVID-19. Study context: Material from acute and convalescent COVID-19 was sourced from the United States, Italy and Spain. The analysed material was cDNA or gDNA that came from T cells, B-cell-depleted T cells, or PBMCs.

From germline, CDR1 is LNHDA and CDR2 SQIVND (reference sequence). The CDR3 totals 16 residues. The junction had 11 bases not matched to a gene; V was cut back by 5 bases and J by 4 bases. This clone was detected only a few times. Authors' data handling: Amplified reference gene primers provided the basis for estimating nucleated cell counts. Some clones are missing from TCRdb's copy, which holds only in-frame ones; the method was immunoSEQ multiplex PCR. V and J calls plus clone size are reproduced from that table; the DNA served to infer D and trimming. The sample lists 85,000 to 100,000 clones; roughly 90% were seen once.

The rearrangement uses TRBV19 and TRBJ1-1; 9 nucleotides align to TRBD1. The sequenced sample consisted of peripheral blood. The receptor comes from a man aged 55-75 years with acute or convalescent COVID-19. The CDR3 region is CASSPIQGAGGTEAFF. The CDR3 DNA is TGTGCCAGTAGTCCAATACAGGGGGCTGGGGGCACTGAAGCTTTCTTT.